The rows below give T cell receptor beta chains drawn from one sample of a study of T cell responses to AZD1222 COVID-19 vaccine. Generated by immunoSEQ multiplex PCR, the TCRdb table keeps only in-frame clones and is missing some. The sample has fewer than 200,000 clones; approximately 90% are singletons. This specimen consisted of peripheral blood, obtained 28 days after the second AZD1222 dose. These receptors originate from an adult who received the AZD1222 COVID-19 vaccine. Each CDR3 is given with its conserved first and last residue. A D gene is named only where the DNA matches it firmly. Clone sizes are given selectively: once, few, many, or a class where the clone is expanded.

clone_size	d_call	v_call	j_call	cdr3_nt	cdr3_aa
-	-	TRBV5-6	TRBJ1-2	TGTGCCAGCAGCTTACAGGTTAGCTACACCTTC	CASSLQVSYTF
-	-	TRBV5-8	TRBJ2-1	TGTGCCAGCAGGCATGCGGTTCGGGAGCGCTACAATGAGCAGTTCTTC	CASRHAVRERYNEQFF
-	-	TRBV27	TRBJ1-2	TGTGCCAGCAGTTTATCCTCGAGCTATGGCTACACCTTC	CASSLSSSYGYTF
-	-	TRBV27	TRBJ1-2	TGTGCCAGCAGTTTATTGGGGTTTGGCTATGGCTACACCTTC	CASSLLGFGYGYTF
-	TRBD1	TRBV7-9	TRBJ1-6	TGTGCCAGCAGCTCGGGACAGCAAAATTCACCCCTCCACTTT	CASSSGQQNSPLHF
-	TRBD2	TRBV4-1	TRBJ2-5	TGCGCCAGCAGCCACCTGGGACTAGCGGGTCGACAAGAGACCCAGTACTTC	CASSHLGLAGRQETQYF
-	TRBD1	TRBV7-7	TRBJ2-5	TGTGCTAGCAGCCCCTCGACAGGGAAAGAGACCCAGTACTTC	CASSPSTGKETQYF
-	TRBD1	TRBV7-2	TRBJ2-1	TGTGCCAGCAGCTTACACCCTGTCGGGACAGGGGCACCTAGGGAGCAGTTCTTC	CASSLHPVGTGAPREQFF
-	TRBD1	TRBV25-1	TRBJ1-4	TGTGCCAGCAGTGTACAGGGGGCGGACGAAAAACTGTTTTTT	CASSVQGADEKLFF
-	TRBD2	TRBV18	TRBJ2-1	TGTGCCAGCTCACCAATAGGACTAGCGGGGGACAATGAGCAGTTCTTC	CASSPIGLAGDNEQFF
once	TRBD2	TRBV19	TRBJ2-2	TGTGCCAGTGCTGATCGACTAGCGGGGGGAATCGGGGAGCTGTTTTTT	CASADRLAGGIGELFF
-	-	TRBV5-1	TRBJ2-3	TGCGCCAGCAGTTCGACGGGGGACAGCACAGATACGCAGTATTTT	CASSSTGDSTDTQYF
once	-	TRBV5-6	TRBJ1-6	TGTGCCAGCAGCTTGGGAAGGGGGTATTCACCCCTCCACTTT	CASSLGRGYSPLHF
-	TRBD2	TRBV18	TRBJ2-3	TGTGCCAGCACCCTTACTAGCGGAGGGGGAACAGATACGCAGTATTTT	CASTLTSGGGTDTQYF
-	-	TRBV7-9	TRBJ1-1	TGTGCCAGCAGCTTGTATATGAGCACTGAAGCTTTCTTT	CASSLYMSTEAFF
-	-	TRBV4-1	TRBJ1-1	TGCGCCAGCAGCCAACTAGAGAAGGAAGCTTTCTTT	CASSQLEKEAFF
-	-	TRBV7-2	TRBJ1-5	TGTGCCAGCAGCTTCTCCGACAGTAGCAATCAGCCCCAGCATTTT	CASSFSDSSNQPQHF
-	-	TRBV11-1	TRBJ2-5	TGTGCCAGCAGCTTGAGCAGGGAGACCCAGTACTTC	CASSLSRETQYF
-	-	TRBV7-2	TRBJ1-5	TGTGCCAGCCGTACCTTTGTCGGTCAGCCCCAGCATTTT	CASRTFVGQPQHF
-	TRBD1	TRBV3-1/TRBV3-2	TRBJ1-2	TGTGCCAGCAGCCCGAGACAGGGATCTAACTATGGCTACACCTTC	CASSPRQGSNYGYTF
once	-	TRBV7-2	TRBJ2-2	TGTGCCAGCAGCTTAGTATCCACCGGGGAGCTGTTTTTT	CASSLVSTGELFF
-	TRBD1	TRBV5-1	TRBJ2-1	TGCGCCAGCAGCTTGGCCGGGACAGTCTCCTACAATGAGCAGTTCTTC	CASSLAGTVSYNEQFF
-	TRBD1	TRBV3-1/TRBV3-2	TRBJ2-2	TGTGCCAGCAGCCGGGGACAGGGTGTCGGGGAGCTGTTTTTT	CASSRGQGVGELFF
once	-	TRBV6-6	TRBJ1-5	TGTGCCAGCACCATTTTAGGGAATAGCAATCAGCCCCAGCATTTT	CASTILGNSNQPQHF
-	-	TRBV4-1	TRBJ1-4	TGCGCCAGCAGCCCGTCCGGGACACTCGCAACTAATGAAAAACTGTTTTTT	CASSPSGTLATNEKLFF
-	-	TRBV7-8	TRBJ1-1	TGTGCCAGCAGCTCTGGGCACGCCACTGAAGCTTTCTTT	CASSSGHATEAFF
-	TRBD2	TRBV7-9	TRBJ2-3	TGTGCCAGCAGCTTCGGCGGGAGCGGGCCAGATACGCAGTATTTT	CASSFGGSGPDTQYF
-	TRBD1	TRBV5-5	TRBJ1-2	TGTGCCAGCAGCTTGATAGGGCAGGGGGCTCGCTACACCTTC	CASSLIGQGARYTF
-	TRBD2	TRBV6-8	TRBJ2-3	TGTGCCAGCAGTTGCTCCGAAACTAGCGTGTGTGAGGATACGCAGTATTTT	CASSCSETSVCEDTQYF
-	-	TRBV28	TRBJ1-1	TGTGCCAGCAGTTTAGGAGGGAGGCTGACTGAAGCTTTCTTT	CASSLGGRLTEAFF
-	TRBD1	TRBV4-3	TRBJ1-6	TGCGCCAGCAGCCAACCTGACAGGGGGAATTCACCCCTCCACTTT	CASSQPDRGNSPLHF
-	-	TRBV7-8	TRBJ1-1	TGTGCCAGCGCCAAAGGGAACACTGAAGCTTTCTTT	CASAKGNTEAFF
-	-	TRBV3-1/TRBV3-2	TRBJ2-5	TGTGCCAGCAGCCAAGATTGGGGGGCCGTACGGGAGACCCAGTACTTC	CASSQDWGAVRETQYF
-	TRBD2	TRBV11-3	TRBJ2-2	TGTGCCAGCAGCTTAGGCGGGGGAAACACCGGGGAGCTGTTTTTT	CASSLGGGNTGELFF
-	-	TRBV6-1	TRBJ2-7	TGTGCCAGCAGTGAACAGGAATTCTACGAGCAGTACTTC	CASSEQEFYEQYF
few	TRBD1	TRBV11-2	TRBJ1-1	TGTGCCAGCAGCTTAAGAGGACAGGCGAACACTGAAGCTTTCTTT	CASSLRGQANTEAFF
-	TRBD1	TRBV19	TRBJ1-4	TGTGCCACCGAATCCAGGGGGTCTAATGAAAAACTGTTTTTT	CATESRGSNEKLFF
-	-	TRBV5-8	TRBJ1-1	TGTGCCAGCAGCTTACGCAGGACTCAGAACACTGAAGCTTTCTTT	CASSLRRTQNTEAFF
-	-	TRBV2	TRBJ1-5	TGTGCCAGCAGTGATTGGAATAGCAATCAGCCCCAGCATTTT	CASSDWNSNQPQHF
-	-	TRBV4-1	TRBJ1-1	TGCGCCAGCAGCCAAGGGGGGGGTTCCCTTGACACTGAAGCTTTCTTT	CASSQGGGSLDTEAFF
-	TRBD1	TRBV5-6	TRBJ2-2	TGTGCCAGCAGCTTCCTGACAGGGGGCTTGAGCACCGGGGAGCTGTTTTTT	CASSFLTGGLSTGELFF
-	-	TRBV15	TRBJ2-1	TGTGCCACCAGCACAAACGGGCCGGAGCAGTTCTTC	CATSTNGPEQFF
-	-	TRBV5-1	TRBJ1-3	TGCGCCAGCAGCTTGGATCCCGGAAAAATTACCCTATATTTT	CASSLDPGKITLYF